This TCR beta chain was sequenced in a study of blood T cell repertoires in COVID-19. Some clones are missing from TCRdb's copy, which holds only in-frame ones; the method was immunoSEQ multiplex PCR. The sample consists of around 170,000 clones, about 80% of them appearing once. CDR3 length: 13 residues. CDR1 is MNHEY and CDR2 is SMNVEV in the germline V gene (reference sequence). Trimming removed 4 bases at V and 2 bases at J, with 9 bases between. The chain couples TRBV27 to TRBJ2-7; TRBD1 might be the D (6 bases). Sequencing used peripheral blood. The TCR comes from a human donor in a cohort sampled during active COVID-19. CDR3 protein: CASSWTETYEQYF. The CDR3 region has the DNA TGTGCCAGCAGTTGGACAGAAACCTACGAGCAGTACTTC.